This entry lists 24 T cell receptor beta chains sequenced from one sample in a study of cytomegalovirus exposure and HLA in healthy donors (dated by TCRdb to the late 2010s). Library preparation employed the immunoSEQ multiplex PCR assay. The multiplex PCR relied on a mix of 60 forward primers for TCR Vbeta segments and 13 reverse primers for TCR Jbeta segments. TCRdb holds this immuneACCESS table with in-frame rearrangements only. Some clones are missing; in checked studies, unresolved V genes explain under half, and the rest has no known cause. This sample gives 250,000 to 350,000 clones in total; approximately 90% of them show up just once. 2% to 3% of the sample belongs to the ten largest clones. Input material: PBMCs. The receptors derive from a woman in her late teens or twenties in good health and CMV-seronegative.

The chain couples TRBV7-9 to TRBJ2-1, with 7 nucleotides matching TRBD2. The trim removed 5 bases at V and 7 bases at J, leaving 20 bases unmatched. There are 18 residues in the CDR3. Germline assignment: CDR1 SEHNR and CDR2 FQNEAQ (reference sequence). This chain's CDR3 is CASSPRGLAIGGKNEQFF. The CDR3 coding sequence is TGTGCCAGCAGCCCACGCGGGCTAGCAATCGGGGGGAAAAATGAGCAGTTCTTC.

This clone turned up a few times. V usage is TRBV4-1 and J usage is TRBJ2-5, with D possibly being TRBD1 (6 bases). The DNA matches TRBJ2-7 better at its end, which makes the J call doubtful. The CDR3 runs to 18 residues. Looked up from germline, CDR1 is MGHRA and CDR2 is YSYEKL. The CDR3 region is CASSQDSTLTGPTYEQYF. CDR3 sequence (DNA): TGCGCCAGCAGCCAAGATTCCACCCTAACAGGGCCCACGTACGAGCAGTACTTC.

The V gene is TRBV10-2, the J gene TRBJ2-7; 7 bases align to TRBD2. This CDR3 region has 15 residues. V lost 6 bases to trimming and J lost 3 bases; unmatched junction nucleotides: 11. Per germline, CDR1 WSHSY and CDR2 SAAADI. CDR3 sequence reads: CASSPERGAIYEQYF. The CDR3 nucleotides are TGCGCCAGCAGCCCCGAGCGGGGAGCAATCTACGAGCAGTACTTC.

This sequence joins TRBV12-5 and TRBJ1-5; D is undetermined. V was clipped by 6 bases and J by 4 bases, with 10 bases between them. The CDR3 length is 13 residues. The germline V gene has CDR1 LGHNT and CDR2 FRNRAP. CDR3 DNA: TGTGCTAGTGGGTTTCAGGTGAATCAGCCCCAGCATTTT. Its protein product is CASGFQVNQPQHF.

The chain recombines TRBV6-5 with TRBJ1-6; D may be TRBD1 (5 bases). Trimming pared 0 bases from V and 7 bases from J, leaving 7 bases between. Germline-derived CDR1 and CDR2 are MNHEY and SVGAGI. The CDR3 is 14 residues long. CDR3 residues: CASSYSQGNSPLHF. DNA of the CDR3: TGTGCCAGCAGTTACTCCCAGGGCAATTCACCCCTCCACTTT.

In DNA form, the CDR3 reads TGTGCCAGCTCACCCGCGACTAGCGGGGGGGTCTGGGACGAGCAGTACTTC. This translates into CASSPATSGGVWDEQYF. This chain links TRBV18 with TRBJ2-7; 14 bases are a match to TRBD2. The CDR3 covers 17 residues. CDR1 KGHSH and CDR2 LQKENI come from the germline V gene. The V and J ends lost 3 bases and 5 bases, in that order; junction bases with no gene match: 9.

This clone was counted only a few times. The genes are TRBV5-4 and TRBJ2-5, with D perhaps matching TRBD2 (5 bases). The CDR3 contains 15 residues. Germline V gene lookup returns CDR1 SGHNT and CDR2 YYREEE (reference sequence). V was pared by 0 bases and J by 7 bases, with 16 bases between. The CDR3, as DNA: TGTGCCAGCAGCTTGGCCAAAGGTTACGAGGGGACCCAGTACTTC. It yields the protein CASSLAKGYEGTQYF.

A few counts support this clone. The CDR3 protein is CASSYRGQSSYEQYF. The CDR3 DNA reads TGTGCCAGCAGTTACCGAGGACAGAGCTCCTACGAGCAGTACTTC. V and J are TRBV6-5 and TRBJ2-7, with D possibly being TRBD1 (6 bases). Trimming removed 2 bases from V and 0 bases from J, with 11 bases in between. This CDR3 has 15 amino acids. CDR1 and CDR2 from the germline V gene are MNHEY and SVGAGI.

J is TRBJ1-2 and V is TRBV30, with TRBD1 matching 8 bases. The length of the CDR3 is 11 residues. Germline V CDR1 and CDR2: GTSNPN, SVGIG (reference sequence). V gave up 8 bases and J gave up 8 bases; unmatched junction bases: 7. The chain's CDR3 is CAGRTGNGYTF. CDR3 coding DNA: TGTGCCGGACGGACAGGGAACGGCTACACCTTC.

The chain couples TRBV27 to TRBJ1-1; TRBD1 aligns across 9 bases. The CDR3 runs 16 residues. Trimming at V came to 2 bases and at J to 6 bases, leaving 10 bases not matched to a gene. CDR1 is MNHEY, CDR2 SMNVEV, per germline (reference sequence). The CDR3, as DNA: TGTGCCAGCAGTTTAGCCCACAGGGGGCGCGGGGCTGAAGCTTTCTTT. Protein sequence: CASSLAHRGRGAEAFF.

The chain links TRBV29-1 to TRBJ2-1; TRBD2 matches at 12 bases. Germline CDR1 SQVTM, CDR2 ANQGSEA. The CDR3 extends over 16 amino acids. V dropped 2 bases and J dropped 3; count of bases not matched to a gene: 5. The DNA of the CDR3 is TGCAGCGTTGAACGGCTAGCGGGGGGGCTCTACAATGAGCAGTTCTTC. This gives the protein CSVERLAGGLYNEQFF.

V gene TRBV7-8 combines with J gene TRBJ2-3; D may be TRBD2 (6 bases). Germline lookup yields CDR1 SGHVS and CDR2 FQNEAQ. CDR3 size: 15 residues. The V end was cut by 4 bases, the J end by 11 bases, with 22 bases between. Here the CDR3 DNA reads TGTGCCAGCAGCTCGCGGGGTTCCGCCCCGGGCGGGCAGTATTTT. Its protein product is CASSSRGSAPGGQYF.

CDR3 coding DNA: TGCAGCGTTGCCGAAAGCGGAAAGGACAGGGGATGGAGAACTGAAGCTTTCTTT. It codes for CSVAESGKDRGWRTEAFF. The chain is built from TRBV29-1 and TRBJ1-1; TRBD1 aligns across 9 bases. Germline V gene sequence: CDR1 SQVTM, CDR2 ANQGSEA. Unmatched junction bases numbered 20, after V lost 4 bases and J lost 5 bases. The CDR3 runs 18 residues.

This clone has just a few counts. The V call is TRBV9, the J call TRBJ1-2; unclear D gene. Per the germline V gene, CDR1 is SGDLS and CDR2 is YYNGEE. V was cut by 0 bases and J by 5 bases, with 20 bases left in between. The CDR3 covers 17 residues. The CDR3 here is CASSVETHSTYLYGYTF. The DNA of the CDR3 is TGTGCCAGCAGCGTAGAAACCCACTCAACTTATCTTTATGGCTACACCTTC.

Comments on this clone: The junction departs from the called germline gene at one end, perhaps through a read error. The chain uses TRBV30 and TRBJ2-7; 9 bases map to TRBD1. CDR3 size: 11 residues. Germline lookup yields CDR1 GTSNPN and CDR2 SVGIG (reference sequence). CDR3 loop: CASTSRDRVRF. CDR3 DNA: TGTGCCTCGACATCCCGGGACAGGGTACGATTC.

In DNA form, the CDR3 reads TGTGCCAGCAGCGTAGATACGGCGTGGCGGGAGACCCAGTACTTC. Encoded protein: CASSVDTAWRETQYF. The rearrangement uses TRBV9 and TRBJ2-5; D uncertain. V lost 0 bases and J 5 bases, leaving 14 bases between the germline ends. CDR1 is SGDLS, CDR2 YYNGEE, per germline. The length of the CDR3 is 15 residues.

The chain has TRBV27 and TRBJ2-2; TRBD1 agrees at 7 bases. The germline V gene has CDR1 MNHEY and CDR2 SMNVEV (reference sequence). The CDR3 has 15 amino acids. Germline trimming cut 3 bases from V and 3 bases from J; bases unmatched to any gene: 4. This CDR3 reads CASSFGDRDTGELFF. DNA of the CDR3: TGTGCCAGCAGTTTCGGAGACAGGGACACCGGGGAGCTGTTTTTT.

The CDR3 region is CASSHVQVPEQYF. Written as DNA, the CDR3 is TGTGCCAGCAGCCACGTACAGGTCCCCGAGCAGTACTTC. The chain combines TRBV4-2 with TRBJ2-7, with D perhaps TRBD1 (5 bases). V gave up 3 bases and J gave up 6 bases, with 12 bases separating them. CDR1 LGHNA and CDR2 YNFKEQ come from the germline V gene. CDR3 length: 13 amino acids.

This rearrangement joins TRBV10-3 to TRBJ1-2; weak D call: TRBD1 (6 bases). The CDR3 is 12 residues long. Germline CDR1 ENHRY, CDR2 SYGVKD. V was cut by 2 bases and J by 8 bases, with 9 bases left in between. In DNA form, the CDR3 reads TGTGCCATCAGTGAGCACAGGGCGGGCTACACCTTC. Amino acid sequence: CAISEHRAGYTF.

V is TRBV5-4 and J is TRBJ1-2; TRBD1 agrees at 9 bases. V trimming: 3 bases; J trimming: 10 bases; junction bases outside the gene matches: 10. CDR1 is SGHNT and CDR2 is YYREEE in the germline V gene (reference sequence). CDR3 size: 14 residues. The CDR3, as DNA: TGTGCCAGCAGCTCCTCCGGGACAGGGAAGAACTACACCTTC. Protein product: CASSSSGTGKNYTF.

This clone was detected a few times. The rearrangement joins TRBV10-3 to TRBJ1-1, with 10 bases fitting TRBD1. V trimming: 3 bases; J trimming: 10 bases; junction bases outside the gene matches: 2. This CDR3 comprises 12 residues. Germline lookup yields CDR1 ENHRY and CDR2 SYGVKD. The CDR3, as DNA: TGTGCCATCAGTGAAAGGGACAGGGGAGCTTTCTTT. It encodes CAISERDRGAFF.

V and J are TRBV7-3 and TRBJ1-2; no reliable D call. Trimming removed 2 bases from V and 4 bases from J, with 14 bases in between. The CDR3 consists of 15 residues. Germline CDR1 is SGHTA and CDR2 is FQGTGA. The CDR3 loop reads CASSLSGGNFYGYTF. Here the CDR3 DNA reads TGTGCCAGCAGCTTATCCGGCGGAAACTTCTATGGCTACACCTTC. The variable domain in full, completed from reference TRBV7-3 and TRBJ1-2, reads GAGVSQTPSNKVTEKGKYVELRCDPISGHTALYWYRQSLGQGPEFLIYFQGTGAADDSGLPNDRFFAVRPEGSVSTLKIQRTERGDSAVYLCASSLSGGNFYGYTFGSGTRLTVV.

The gene calls are TRBV11-3 and TRBJ2-1; weak D call: TRBD1 (5 bases). Trimming removed 2 bases at V and 4 bases at J, with 6 bases between. The CDR3 contains 13 residues. From germline, CDR1 is SGHNT and CDR2 YENEEA. CDR3: CASSLNRYNEQFF. The CDR3 DNA reads TGTGCCAGCAGCTTAAACAGGTACAATGAGCAGTTCTTC.

The J gene is TRBJ1-5, the V gene TRBV30; D may be TRBD1 (5 bases). Germline CDR1 GTSNPN, CDR2 SVGIG (reference sequence). V gave up 3 bases and J gave up 6 bases, with 18 bases separating them. The CDR3 runs 15 residues. CDR3 amino acids: CAWSPAGQGGQPQHF. The DNA for the CDR3 is TGTGCCTGGAGCCCCGCAGGGCAGGGAGGTCAGCCCCAGCATTTT.